These 30 T cell receptor beta chains were sequenced from one sample in a study of T cell responses to AZD1222 COVID-19 vaccine. Profiled with immunoSEQ multiplex PCR; TCRdb holds only in-frame clones, not every one. The top ten hold approximately 1.8% of the sample, which has about 180,000 clones, about 89% seen once. This specimen was peripheral blood, taken on day 0 of AZD1222 vaccination. Receptors originate from an adult in good health.

This chain joins TRBV3-1 (or the pseudogene TRBV3-2) and TRBJ1-1; 8 bases agree with TRBD1. In germline, CDR1 is LGHDT, CDR2 YNNKEL (reference sequence). The CDR3 covers 16 residues. V shed 7 bases and J 2 bases; nucleotides not matched to a gene: 12. The CDR3 reads CASTRGRGLENTEAFF. The CDR3 DNA sequence: TGTGCCAGCACTCGGGGCAGGGGGCTGGAAAACACTGAAGCTTTCTTT.

The chain joins TRBV2 to TRBJ2-5; tentatively, D is TRBD2 (6 bases). The V end lost 6 bases, the J end lost 2 bases, and 13 bases lay between the germline ends. The germline V gene has CDR1 SNHLY and CDR2 FYNNEI. The CDR3 is 14 amino acids. CDR3 amino acids: CASSIGTPQETQYF. Here the CDR3 DNA reads TGTGCCAGCAGCATCGGGACTCCTCAAGAGACCCAGTACTTC.

The V and J genes are TRBV5-1 and TRBJ1-6; tentative D call: TRBD1 (5 bases). Germline V gene sequence: CDR1 SGHRS, CDR2 YFSETQ. The CDR3 length is 14 residues. V dropped 1 base and J dropped 7 bases, with 9 bases sitting between them. The CDR3 coding sequence is TGCGCCAGCAGCTTGAACGGGGACAATTCACCCCTCCACTTT. Its protein is CASSLNGDNSPLHF. The variable domain in full, with the rest retrieved from reference TRBV5-1 and TRBJ1-6, is KAGVTQTPRYLIKTRGQQVTLSCSPISGHRSVSWYQQTPGQGLQFLFEYFSETQRNKGNFPGRFSGRQFSNSRSEMNVSTLELGDSALYLCASSLNGDNSPLHFGNGTRLTVT.

V gene TRBV5-5 combines with J gene TRBJ2-7; TRBD2 aligns across 7 bases. V gave up 4 bases and J gave up 0 bases; unmatched junction bases: 10. Germline-derived CDR1 and CDR2 are SGHKS and YYEKEE (reference sequence). The CDR3 sequence is 16 residues long. The CDR3 bases are TGTGCCAGCAGCCCGGAGCGGGGTTCGAGCTCCTACGAGCAGTACTTC. It translates to CASSPERGSSSYEQYF.

This chain uses TRBV9 with TRBJ2-1; 7 bases fit TRBD2. Germline trimming cut 0 bases from V and 9 bases from J; bases unmatched to any gene: 12. CDR1 SGDLS and CDR2 YYNGEE come from the germline V gene. The CDR3 has 16 residues. As DNA, the CDR3 is TGTGCCAGCAGCGTAGAGACTAGCAGCAGAGTACGTGAGCAGTTCTTC. Residues: CASSVETSSRVREQFF.

The chain joins TRBV7-2 to TRBJ2-2; TRBD2 agrees at 15 bases. Germline assignment: CDR1 SGHTA and CDR2 FQGNSA. J lost 4 bases, V lost 6 bases, and 9 bases had no gene match. This CDR3 is built from 18 residues. CDR3 in DNA: TGTGCCAGCAGTCGGACTAGCGGGGGGGCCGGGGTCACCGGGGAGCTGTTTTTT. It translates to CASSRTSGGAGVTGELFF.

The V gene is TRBV5-5, the J gene TRBJ1-3; D remains ambiguous. This CDR3 has 12 amino acids. Trimming cost V 5 bases and J 4 bases, with 7 bases left between them. Looked up from germline, CDR1 is SGHKS and CDR2 is YYEKEE (reference sequence). The CDR3 is CASRQQGNTIYF. CDR3 nucleotide sequence: TGTGCCAGCAGACAACAGGGAAACACCATATATTTT.

V is TRBV5-1 and J is TRBJ1-1, with D perhaps matching TRBD1 (5 bases). The V end was cut by 0 bases, the J end by 4 bases, with 10 bases between. CDR1 is SGHRS, CDR2 YFSETQ, per germline. The CDR3 is made up of 14 amino acids. The CDR3 sequence: CASSLGERGTEAFF. Here the CDR3 DNA reads TGCGCCAGCAGCTTGGGGGAGAGGGGCACTGAAGCTTTCTTT.

CDR3 sequence reads: CASRDRGMNTEAFF. The DNA for the CDR3 is TGTGCCAGCAGGGACAGGGGGATGAACACTGAAGCTTTCTTT. The rearrangement joins TRBV6-5 to TRBJ1-1; TRBD1 matches at 10 bases. With V trimmed by 6 bases and J by 0 bases, 1 base remained unmatched. This CDR3 region has 14 residues. CDR1 and CDR2 (germline): MNHEY, SVGAGI.

This clone occurred a few times. Because it lacks the conserved phenylalanine or tryptophan at the end, this CDR3 is likely a read error. Because the CDR3's place on the DNA is in doubt, the DNA is left out and the CDR3 is given as listed by TCRdb. This sequence joins TRBV7-9 and TRBJ2-7; the table's D call TRBD2 went unverified against the DNA. Germline-derived CDR1 and CDR2 are SEHNR and FQNEAQ (reference sequence). The CDR3 region is 13 residues in length, termini included. The CDR3 protein is CASSFRGGEKPHI.

This chain links TRBV20-1 with TRBJ2-2; D not resolved. V lost 6 bases, J lost 3 bases, and 11 bases lay in between. The CDR3 sequence is 13 residues long. CDR1 is DFQATT and CDR2 is SNEGSKA in the germline V gene (reference sequence). Here the CDR3 DNA reads TGCAGTGCCAGTCACCTAGACACCGGGGAGCTGTTTTTT. Translated, it gives CSASHLDTGELFF.

This chain joins TRBV18 and TRBJ2-2; 7 bases align to TRBD2. The CDR3 runs 14 residues. Germline CDR1 and CDR2: KGHSH and LQKENI. The trim removed 4 bases at V and 8 bases at J, leaving 7 bases unmatched. The CDR3 coding sequence is TGTGCCAGCTCACTGCGACTAGCAGATGGGGAGCTGTTTTTT. This codes for CASSLRLADGELFF.

The rearrangement joins TRBV28 to TRBJ2-3, with D possibly TRBD1 on 5 matching bases. CDR1 and CDR2 (germline): MDHEN, SYDVKM. Trimming shortened V by 2 bases and J by 1 base, and 13 bases separated the two germline ends. This CDR3 spans 16 amino acids. CDR3 nucleotides: TGTGCCAGCAGTTTAATAAGCCCAGGGCGCACAGATACGCAGTATTTT. Protein: CASSLISPGRTDTQYF.

The CDR3 region has the DNA TGTGCCAGCAGCCCTCCGGGACTAGATTTCTATGAGCAGTTCTTC. This codes for CASSPPGLDFYEQFF. This sequence joins TRBV7-9 and TRBJ2-1, with TRBD2 identical over 8 bases. Trimming at V came to 5 bases and at J to 8 bases, leaving 11 bases not matched to a gene. The CDR3 consists of 15 residues. CDR1 SEHNR and CDR2 FQNEAQ come from the germline V gene (reference sequence).

The chain is built from TRBV11-2 and TRBJ2-7; 8 positions match TRBD2. Germline V gives CDR1 SGHAT, CDR2 FQNNGV. The CDR3 is 16 residues long. J was trimmed by 6 bases and V by 1 base; bases with no gene match: 11. The CDR3 region is CASSLGPQTGGGEQYF. DNA for the CDR3: TGTGCCAGCAGCTTAGGTCCTCAGACCGGGGGGGGCGAGCAGTACTTC.

CDR3 bases: TGTGCCAGCAGTTTCCTAAGGACTAGCGGGAGTTCATTTGAGCAGTTCTTC. It is translated as CASSFLRTSGSSFEQFF. The chain is built from TRBV28 and TRBJ2-1, with 13 bases fitting TRBD2. The V gene end was trimmed by 3 bases and the J gene end by 9 bases; junction bases not matched to a gene: 11. In germline, CDR1 is MDHEN, CDR2 SYDVKM. The CDR3 spans 17 residues.

CDR3 DNA sequence: TGTGCCAGCAGCTCGGAAGGGACAGATGAAAAACTGTTTTTT. It codes for CASSSEGTDEKLFF. This chain joins TRBV5-4 and TRBJ1-4; TRBD1 matches 7 bases. Trimming cost V 3 bases and J 6 bases; bases outside gene matches: 5. This CDR3 contains 14 residues. Per the germline V gene, CDR1 is SGHNT and CDR2 is YYREEE (reference sequence).

The V gene is TRBV20-1, the J gene TRBJ2-1; D not certain. The length of the CDR3 is 12 residues. Germline V gene data show CDR1 as DFQATT and CDR2 as SNEGSKA (reference sequence). With 3 bases removed from V and 7 bases from J, the gap between germline ends came to 10 bases. CDR3 amino acids: CSASPSRNEQFF. The CDR3 DNA reads as TGCAGTGCTAGTCCCAGTAGGAATGAGCAGTTCTTC.

The chain carries TRBV11-2 and TRBJ2-7, with 7 bases identical to TRBD1. With 2 bases clipped from V and 0 bases from J, the junction kept 10 bases outside the gene matches. CDR3 length: 17 amino acids. The V gene's germline CDR1 is SGHAT and CDR2 FQNNGV. This CDR3 reads CASSLSPRDRSSYEQYV. DNA for the CDR3: TGTGCCAGCAGCTTAAGCCCTCGGGACAGATCCTCCTACGAGCAGTACGTC.

The chain has TRBV2 and TRBJ1-1; D gene ambiguous. The V gene lost 1 base and the J gene lost 11 bases, with 11 bases spanning the gap. Germline V gene sequence: CDR1 SNHLY, CDR2 FYNNEI. This CDR3 has 12 residues. CDR3 sequence (DNA): TGTGCCAGCAGTGAAGGGTCCGAAATCGCTTTCTTT. Protein sequence: CASSEGSEIAFF.

This clone was observed once. J is TRBJ2-1 and V is TRBV6-4; 10 bases fit TRBD2. Trimming cost V 3 bases and J 3 bases; bases outside gene matches: 5. Germline-derived CDR1 and CDR2 are MRHNA and SNTAGT. This CDR3 region has 16 residues. In nucleotides, the CDR3 is TGTGCCAGCAGTGAACAAGGACTAGCGGACTACAATGAGCAGTTCTTC. Translated, it gives CASSEQGLADYNEQFF.

The chain is built from TRBV5-6 and TRBJ2-5, with 8 nucleotides matching TRBD2. Per germline, CDR1 SGHDT and CDR2 YYEEEE. This CDR3 region has 16 residues. The junction had 9 bases not matched to a gene; V was cut back by 1 base and J by 4 bases. The CDR3 DNA sequence: TGTGCCAGCAGCTTGAAACAAGCGGGAGTTGGAGAGACCCAGTACTTC. This encodes CASSLKQAGVGETQYF.

The chain has TRBV10-1 and TRBJ1-1; 8 bases match TRBD1. Germline values: CDR1 WNHNN, CDR2 SYGVQD (reference sequence). V trimming: 4 bases; J trimming: 5 bases; junction bases outside the gene matches: 6. This CDR3 is built from 14 residues. CDR3 DNA sequence: TGCGCCAGCAGTGTTAACAGGGGGATGACTGAAGCTTTCTTT. Its translation is CASSVNRGMTEAFF.

This chain uses TRBV19 with TRBJ1-4, with 7 bases lining up with TRBD1. V lost 5 bases to trimming and J lost 4 bases; unmatched junction nucleotides: 4. CDR1 LNHDA and CDR2 SQIVND come from the germline V gene (reference sequence). The CDR3 spans 14 residues. This chain's CDR3 is CASSRDRSNEKLFF. CDR3 DNA: TGTGCCAGTAGTCGGGACAGAAGTAATGAAAAACTGTTTTTT.

This sequence joins TRBV5-6 and TRBJ2-3; 8 bases map to TRBD2. V lost 3 bases, J lost 1 base, and 7 bases stayed unmatched. From germline, CDR1 is SGHDT and CDR2 YYEEEE. This CDR3 region has 16 residues. This CDR3 reads CASSSPGGLGTDTQYF. The CDR3 DNA sequence: TGTGCCAGCAGCTCCCCGGGGGGGCTAGGCACAGATACGCAGTATTTT. Full variable domain (outside the CDR3, taken from reference TRBV5-6 and TRBJ2-3): DAGVTQSPTHLIKTRGQQVTLRCSPKSGHDTVSWYQQALGQGPQFIFQYYEEEERQRGNFPDRFSGHQFPNYSSELNVNALLLGDSALYLCASSSPGGLGTDTQYFGPGTRLTVL.

The chain links TRBV10-3 to TRBJ2-3, with D possibly being TRBD2 (6 bases). The CDR3 has 16 residues. Trimming took 6 bases from V and 0 from J, leaving 16 bases between them. Germline CDR1 ENHRY, CDR2 SYGVKD. CDR3 protein: CAIRKKQGLSTDTQYF. Written as DNA, the CDR3 is TGTGCCATCAGAAAAAAGCAGGGACTTAGCACAGATACGCAGTATTTT.

The rearrangement uses TRBV9 and TRBJ2-6, with unresolved D. Germline V CDR1 and CDR2: SGDLS, YYNGEE. V was shortened by 3 bases and J by 0 bases, with 4 bases between the two germline ends. The CDR3 extends over 14 amino acids. The CDR3 spells CASSASSGANVLTF. Written as DNA, the CDR3 is TGTGCCAGCAGCGCCTCCTCTGGGGCCAACGTCCTGACTTTC. Complete variable domain (other parts from reference TRBV9 and TRBJ2-6): DSGVTQTPKHLITATGQRVTLRCSPRSGDLSVYWYQQSLDQGLQFLIQYYNGEERAKGNILERFSAQQFPDLHSELNLSSLELGDSALYFCASSASSGANVLTFGAGSRLTVL.

The chain combines TRBV6-5 with TRBJ1-2; unclear D gene. The CDR3 consists of 14 residues. Germline V gene data show CDR1 as MNHEY and CDR2 as SVGAGI. Trimming removed 2 bases from V and 4 bases from J, with 11 bases in between. The CDR3 loop is CASSYTRQSYGYTF. The CDR3 nucleotides read TGTGCCAGCAGTTACACGAGGCAGAGCTATGGCTACACCTTC.

This clone was detected only once. This CDR3 reads CASSHGTGMNTEAFF. The CDR3 DNA is TGTGCCAGCAGCCATGGGACAGGAATGAACACTGAAGCTTTCTTT. The chain couples TRBV3-1 (or the pseudogene TRBV3-2) to TRBJ1-1, with TRBD1 matching 8 bases. The CDR3 consists of 15 residues. Germline lookup yields CDR1 LGHDT and CDR2 YNNKEL (reference sequence). Trimming removed 3 bases from V and 0 bases from J; junction bases left unmatched: 3.

The rearrangement joins TRBV19 to TRBJ1-5; no definite D call. This CDR3 is 16 amino acids long. CDR1 is LNHDA, CDR2 SQIVND, per germline (reference sequence). V was clipped by 5 bases and J by 0 bases, with 14 bases between them. The CDR3 bases are TGTGCCAGTAGTGTAGGGAAAGACTATAGCAATCAGCCCCAGCATTTT. Protein product: CASSVGKDYSNQPQHF.